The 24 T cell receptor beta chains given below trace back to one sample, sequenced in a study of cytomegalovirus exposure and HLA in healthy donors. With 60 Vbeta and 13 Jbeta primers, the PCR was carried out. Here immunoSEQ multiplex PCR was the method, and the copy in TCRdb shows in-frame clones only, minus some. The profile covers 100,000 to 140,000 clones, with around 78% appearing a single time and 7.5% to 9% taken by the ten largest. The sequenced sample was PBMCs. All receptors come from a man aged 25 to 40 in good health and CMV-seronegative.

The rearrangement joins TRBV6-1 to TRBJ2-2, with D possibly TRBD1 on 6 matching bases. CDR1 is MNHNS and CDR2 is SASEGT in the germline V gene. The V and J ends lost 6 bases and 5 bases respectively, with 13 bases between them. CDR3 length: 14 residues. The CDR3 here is CASRVFTGTGELFF. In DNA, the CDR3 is TGTGCCAGCAGGGTTTTTACAGGGACCGGGGAGCTGTTTTTT.

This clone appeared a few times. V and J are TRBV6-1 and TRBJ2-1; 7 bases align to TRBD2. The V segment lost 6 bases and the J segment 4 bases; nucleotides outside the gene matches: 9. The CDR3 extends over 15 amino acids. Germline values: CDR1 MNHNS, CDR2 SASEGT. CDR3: CASSELANSYNEQFF. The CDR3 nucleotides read TGTGCCAGCAGCGAACTAGCGAATTCTTACAATGAGCAGTTCTTC.

The CDR3 here is CSVDRTRGETQYF. The CDR3 DNA sequence: TGCAGCGTTGACCGGACTAGGGGAGAGACCCAGTACTTC. This chain links TRBV29-1 with TRBJ2-5; 7 nucleotides agree with TRBD2. The CDR3 extends over 13 amino acids. J gave up 4 bases and V 3 bases, and 5 bases lay outside the gene matches. Germline CDR1 and CDR2: SQVTM and ANQGSEA.

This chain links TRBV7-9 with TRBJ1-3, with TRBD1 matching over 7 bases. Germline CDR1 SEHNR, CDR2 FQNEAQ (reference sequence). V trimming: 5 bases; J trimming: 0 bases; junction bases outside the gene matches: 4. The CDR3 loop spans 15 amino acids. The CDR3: CASSARTGSGNTIYF. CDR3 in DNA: TGTGCCAGCAGCGCTCGGACAGGCTCTGGAAACACCATATATTTT.

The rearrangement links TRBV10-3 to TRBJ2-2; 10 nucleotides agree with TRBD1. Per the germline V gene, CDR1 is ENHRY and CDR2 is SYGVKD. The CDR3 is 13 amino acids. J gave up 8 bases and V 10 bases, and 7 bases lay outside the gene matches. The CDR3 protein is CATFRDRGGELFF. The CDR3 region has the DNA TGTGCCACCTTCAGGGACAGGGGTGGGGAGCTGTTTTTT.

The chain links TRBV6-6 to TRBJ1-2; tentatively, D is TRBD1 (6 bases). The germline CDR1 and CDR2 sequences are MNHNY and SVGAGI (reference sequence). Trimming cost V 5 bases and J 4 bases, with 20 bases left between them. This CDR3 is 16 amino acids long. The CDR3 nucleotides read TGTGCCAGCAGTACCCCATCGGGGGGCGACTTCTATGGCTACACCTTC. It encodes CASSTPSGGDFYGYTF.

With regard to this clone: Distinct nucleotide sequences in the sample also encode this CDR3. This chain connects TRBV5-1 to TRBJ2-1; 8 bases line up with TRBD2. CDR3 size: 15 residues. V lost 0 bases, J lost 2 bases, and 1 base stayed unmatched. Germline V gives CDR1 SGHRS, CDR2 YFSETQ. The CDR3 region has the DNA TGCGCCAGCAGCTTGGCGGGGGGGGCCTACAATGAGCAGTTCTTC. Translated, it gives CASSLAGGAYNEQFF.

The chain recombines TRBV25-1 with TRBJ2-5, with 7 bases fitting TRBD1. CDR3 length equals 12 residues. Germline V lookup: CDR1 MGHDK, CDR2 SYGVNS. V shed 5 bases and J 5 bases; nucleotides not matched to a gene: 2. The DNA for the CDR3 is TGTGCCAGCAGTCTACAGGGGGAGACCCAGTACTTC. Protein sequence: CASSLQGETQYF. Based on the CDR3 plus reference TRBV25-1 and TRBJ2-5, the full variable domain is EADIYQTPRYLVIGTGKKITLECSQTMGHDKMYWYQQDPGMELHLIHYSYGVNSTEKGDLSSESTVSRIRTEHFPLTLESARPSHTSQYLCASSLQGETQYFGPGTRLLVL.

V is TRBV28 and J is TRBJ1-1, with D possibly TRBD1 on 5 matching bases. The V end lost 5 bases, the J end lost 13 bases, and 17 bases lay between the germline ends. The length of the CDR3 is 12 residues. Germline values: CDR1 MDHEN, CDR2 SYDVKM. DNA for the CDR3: TGTGCCAGCAGTGAGATAGACAGAAAGGTTTTCTTT. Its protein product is CASSEIDRKVFF.

CDR3 amino acids: CASSSPGTGGNTIYF. CDR3 DNA sequence: TGTGCCAGCAGTTCTCCCGGGACAGGCGGAAACACCATATATTTT. The J gene is TRBJ1-3, the V gene TRBV25-1, with TRBD1 identical over 8 bases. In germline, CDR1 is MGHDK, CDR2 SYGVNS. V lost 5 bases to trimming and J lost 4 bases; unmatched junction nucleotides: 7. CDR3 length: 15 amino acids.

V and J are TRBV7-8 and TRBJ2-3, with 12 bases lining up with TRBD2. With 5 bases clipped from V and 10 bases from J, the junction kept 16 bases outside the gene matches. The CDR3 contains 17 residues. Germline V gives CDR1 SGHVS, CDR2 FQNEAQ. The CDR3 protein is CASSIGLAGPGMGPQYF. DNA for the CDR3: TGTGCCAGCAGCATCGGACTAGCGGGACCGGGAATGGGCCCGCAGTATTTT.

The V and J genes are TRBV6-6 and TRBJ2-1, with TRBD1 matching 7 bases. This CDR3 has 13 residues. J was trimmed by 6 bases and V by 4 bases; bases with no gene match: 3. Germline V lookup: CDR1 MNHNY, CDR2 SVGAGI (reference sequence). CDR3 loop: CASSLQGTNEQFF. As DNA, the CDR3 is TGTGCCAGCAGTTTACAGGGGACCAATGAGCAGTTCTTC.

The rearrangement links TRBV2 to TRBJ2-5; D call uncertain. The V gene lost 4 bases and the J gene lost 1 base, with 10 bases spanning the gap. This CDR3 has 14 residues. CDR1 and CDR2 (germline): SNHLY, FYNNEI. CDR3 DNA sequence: TGTGCCAGCAGTGTCGGGTACGGCCAAGAGACCCAGTACTTC. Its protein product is CASSVGYGQETQYF.

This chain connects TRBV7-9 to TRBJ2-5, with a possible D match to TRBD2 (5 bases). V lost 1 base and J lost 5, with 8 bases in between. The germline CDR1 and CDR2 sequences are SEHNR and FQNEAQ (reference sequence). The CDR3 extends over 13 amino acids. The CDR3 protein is CASSLGGLETQYF. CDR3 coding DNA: TGTGCCAGCAGCTTAGGAGGGCTGGAGACCCAGTACTTC.

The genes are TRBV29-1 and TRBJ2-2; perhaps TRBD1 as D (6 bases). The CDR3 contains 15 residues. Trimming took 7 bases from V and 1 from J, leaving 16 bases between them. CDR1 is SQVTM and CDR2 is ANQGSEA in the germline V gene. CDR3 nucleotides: TGCAGCGCGTCACAGGGCCAACGGAACACCGGGGAGCTGTTTTTT. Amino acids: CSASQGQRNTGELFF.

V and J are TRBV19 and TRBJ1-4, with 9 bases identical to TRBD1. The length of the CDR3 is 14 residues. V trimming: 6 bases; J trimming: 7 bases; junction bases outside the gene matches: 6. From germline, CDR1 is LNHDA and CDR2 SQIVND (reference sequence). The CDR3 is CASRKDRGSEKLFF. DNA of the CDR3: TGTGCCAGTAGAAAGGACAGGGGAAGTGAAAAACTGTTTTTT.

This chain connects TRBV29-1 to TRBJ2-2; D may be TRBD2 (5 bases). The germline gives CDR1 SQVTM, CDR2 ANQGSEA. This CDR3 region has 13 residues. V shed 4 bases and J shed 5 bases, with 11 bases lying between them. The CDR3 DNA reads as TGCAGCGTTGTGGCGGGTGCGACCGGGGAGCTGTTTTTT. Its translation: CSVVAGATGELFF.

In nucleotides, the CDR3 is TGTGCCAGCAGTTTGAGGCTTTCCCACCACTACGAGCAGTACTTC. Protein product: CASSLRLSHHYEQYF. The chain recombines TRBV28 with TRBJ2-7; D call uncertain. Germline V gives CDR1 MDHEN, CDR2 SYDVKM. This CDR3 comprises 15 residues. V lost 3 bases and J 3 bases, leaving 15 bases between the germline ends. The whole variable domain, remainder taken from reference TRBV28 and TRBJ2-7, is DVKVTQSSRYLVKRTGEKVFLECVQDMDHENMFWYRQDPGLGLRLIYFSYDVKMKEKGDIPEGYSVSREKKERFSLILESASTNQTSMYLCASSLRLSHHYEQYFGPGTRLTVT.

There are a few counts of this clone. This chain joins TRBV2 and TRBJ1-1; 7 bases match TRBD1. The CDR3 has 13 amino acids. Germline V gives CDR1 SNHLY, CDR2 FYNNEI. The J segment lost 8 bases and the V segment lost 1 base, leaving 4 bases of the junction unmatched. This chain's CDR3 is CASSEEAGGEAFF. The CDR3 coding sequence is TGTGCCAGCAGTGAAGAGGCAGGGGGAGAAGCTTTCTTT.

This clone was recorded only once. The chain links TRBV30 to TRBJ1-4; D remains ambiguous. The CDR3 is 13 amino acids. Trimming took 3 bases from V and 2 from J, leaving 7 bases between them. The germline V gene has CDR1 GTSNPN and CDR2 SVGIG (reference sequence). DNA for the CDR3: TGTGCCTGGAGCCGCGGGACTAATGAAAAACTGTTTTTT. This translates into CAWSRGTNEKLFF.

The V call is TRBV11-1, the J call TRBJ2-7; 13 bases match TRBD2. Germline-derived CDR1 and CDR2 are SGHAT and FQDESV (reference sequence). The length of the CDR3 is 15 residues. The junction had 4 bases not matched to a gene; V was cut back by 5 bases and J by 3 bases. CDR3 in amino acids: CASSVLAGGDYEQYF. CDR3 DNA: TGTGCCAGCAGCGTACTAGCGGGAGGGGACTACGAGCAGTACTTC.

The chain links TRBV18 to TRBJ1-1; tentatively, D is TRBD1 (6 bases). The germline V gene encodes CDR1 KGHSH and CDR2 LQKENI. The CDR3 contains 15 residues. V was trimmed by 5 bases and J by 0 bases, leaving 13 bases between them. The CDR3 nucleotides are TGTGCCAGCTCAGCCCGAGGGGGAATGAACACTGAAGCTTTCTTT. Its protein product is CASSARGGMNTEAFF.

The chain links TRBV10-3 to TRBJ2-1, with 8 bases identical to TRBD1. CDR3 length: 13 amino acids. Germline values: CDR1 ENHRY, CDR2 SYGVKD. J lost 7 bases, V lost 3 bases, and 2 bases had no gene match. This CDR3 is CAISDGQGNEQFF. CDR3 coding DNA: TGTGCCATCAGTGATGGACAGGGTAATGAGCAGTTCTTC.

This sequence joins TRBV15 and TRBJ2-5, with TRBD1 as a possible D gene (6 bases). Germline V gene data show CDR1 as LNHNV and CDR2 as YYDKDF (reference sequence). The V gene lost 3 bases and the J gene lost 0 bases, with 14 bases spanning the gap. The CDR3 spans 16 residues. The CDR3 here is CATSRGDNWYQETQYF. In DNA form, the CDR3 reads TGTGCCACCAGCAGGGGGGACAATTGGTACCAAGAGACCCAGTACTTC.